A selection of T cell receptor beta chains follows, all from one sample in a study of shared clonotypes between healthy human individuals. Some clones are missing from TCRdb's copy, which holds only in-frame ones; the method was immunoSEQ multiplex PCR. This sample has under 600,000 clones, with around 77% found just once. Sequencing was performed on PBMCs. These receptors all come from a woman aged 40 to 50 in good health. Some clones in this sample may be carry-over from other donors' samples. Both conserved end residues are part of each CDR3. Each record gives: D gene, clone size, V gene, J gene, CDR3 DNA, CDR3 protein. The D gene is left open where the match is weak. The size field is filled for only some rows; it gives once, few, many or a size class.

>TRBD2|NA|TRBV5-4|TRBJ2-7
TGTGCCAGCAGCAGAGGGACTAGCGGGACCTACGAGCAGTACTTC
CASSRGTSGTYEQYF
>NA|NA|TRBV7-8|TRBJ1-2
TGTGCCAGCAGCAATGGGGGCGATGGCTACACCTTC
CASSNGGDGYTF
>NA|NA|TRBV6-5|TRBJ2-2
TGTGCCAGCAGTTACTCGCCCGCGGACACCGGGGAGCTGTTTTTT
CASSYSPADTGELFF
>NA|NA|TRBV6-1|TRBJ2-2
TGTGCCAGCAGCGATTCTCCTATGAACACCGGGGAGCTGTTTTTT
CASSDSPMNTGELFF
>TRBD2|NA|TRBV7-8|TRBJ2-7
TGTGCCAGCAGCCTCGGGACTAGCGGGGAATTTTCCTACGAGCAGTACTTC
CASSLGTSGEFSYEQYF
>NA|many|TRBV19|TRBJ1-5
TGTGCCAGTAGCATCAGCCTAAATCAGCCCCAGCATTTT
CASSISLNQPQHF
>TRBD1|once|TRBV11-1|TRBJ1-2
TGTGCCAGCAGCCCGGGACAGCGGGTCTACGGCTACACCTTC
CASSPGQRVYGYTF
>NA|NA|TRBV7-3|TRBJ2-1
TGTGCCAGCAGCCCCTCCGGTTCCTACAATGAGCAGTTCTTC
CASSPSGSYNEQFF
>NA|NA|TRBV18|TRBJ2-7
TGTGCCAGCTCACCACCTGGGGAGTTCCCCTACGAGCAGTACTTC
CASSPPGEFPYEQYF
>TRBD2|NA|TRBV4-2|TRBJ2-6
TGTGCCAGCAGCCAAGATTTAGGGACTAGCGGCATTGGGGCCAACGTCCTGACTTTC
CASSQDLGTSGIGANVLTF
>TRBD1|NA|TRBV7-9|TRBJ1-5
TGTGCCAGCAGCTTCGGACAGGGCCCTTATAGCAATCAGCCCCAGCATTTT
CASSFGQGPYSNQPQHF
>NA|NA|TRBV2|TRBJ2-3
TGTGCCAGCAGGGAAACTAGCCTTGATACGCAGTATTTT
CASRETSLDTQYF
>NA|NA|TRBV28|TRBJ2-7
TGTGCCAGCACGTACGCCTACGAGCAGTACTTC
CASTYAYEQYF
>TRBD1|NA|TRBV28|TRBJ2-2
TGTGGCTGCCGACAGGGAGTGGCCGGGGAGCTGTTTTTT
CGCRQGVAGELFF
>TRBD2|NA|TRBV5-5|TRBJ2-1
TGTGCCAGCAGCAGGACTAGCGGGGCGGAGGAGCAGTTCTTC
CASSRTSGAEEQFF
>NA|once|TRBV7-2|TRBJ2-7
TGTGCCAGCAGCGTACGGGCGAACGAGCAGTACTTC
CASSVRANEQYF
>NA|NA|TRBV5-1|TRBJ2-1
TGCGCCAGCAGACCAGACAGCAATGAGCAGTTCTTC
CASRPDSNEQFF
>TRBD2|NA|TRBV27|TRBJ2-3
TGTGCCAGCAGTCCCCTGGGGACTAGCGGGAGGGAGACTACGCAGTATTTT
CASSPLGTSGRETTQYF
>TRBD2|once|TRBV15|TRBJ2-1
TGTGCCACCAGCAGAGCAATTGAGACTAGCGGGTACAATGAGCAGTTCTTC
CATSRAIETSGYNEQFF
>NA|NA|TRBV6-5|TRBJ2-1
TGTGCCAGCAGCCGTGGGGGACACAATGAGCAGTTCTTC
CASSRGGHNEQFF
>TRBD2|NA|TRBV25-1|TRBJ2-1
TGTGCCAGTAGCGGGACTCACCACAATGAGCAGTTCTTC
CASSGTHHNEQFF
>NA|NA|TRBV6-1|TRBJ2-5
TGTGCCAGCAGTGAAGGACTGCCGGCGGAGACCCAGTACTTC
CASSEGLPAETQYF
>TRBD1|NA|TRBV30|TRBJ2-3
TGTGCCTGGAGGCTGGACAGGGTTAAAGATACGCAGTATTTT
CAWRLDRVKDTQYF
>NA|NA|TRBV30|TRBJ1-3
TGTGCCTGGAGTAATTCAGGAGCTGGAAACACCATATATTTT
CAWSNSGAGNTIYF
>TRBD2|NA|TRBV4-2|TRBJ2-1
TGTGCCAGCAGCTCCGATCCGGGAGGGGGGAATGAGCAGTTCTTC
CASSSDPGGGNEQFF
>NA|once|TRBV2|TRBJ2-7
TGTGCCAGCAGTGAATACGGCTACGAGCAGTACTTC
CASSEYGYEQYF
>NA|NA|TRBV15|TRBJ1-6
TGTGCCACCAGCAGAGGGACAGATAATTCACCCCTCCACTTT
CATSRGTDNSPLHF
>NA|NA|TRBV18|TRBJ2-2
TGTGCCAGCTCACCCGCGGGTACGAACACCGGGGAGCTGTTTTTT
CASSPAGTNTGELFF
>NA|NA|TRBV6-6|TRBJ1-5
TGTGCCAGCAGTCAAGACGGGACGGCGAATCAGCCCCAGCATTTT
CASSQDGTANQPQHF
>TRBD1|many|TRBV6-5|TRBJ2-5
TGTGCCAGCAGTCGGACAGGGGGAAGACGGGAGACCCAGTACTTC
CASSRTGGRRETQYF
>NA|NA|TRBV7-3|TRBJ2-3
TGTGCCAGCAGCCCCGTTGGCGCGAGGGTGCAGTATTTT
CASSPVGARVQYF
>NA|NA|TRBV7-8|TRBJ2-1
TGTGCCAGCGGGTCCTACGGGGACTACAATGAGCAGTTCTTC
CASGSYGDYNEQFF
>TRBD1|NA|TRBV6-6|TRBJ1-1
TGTGCCAGCACCCGTCCCGGGACAGACACTGAAGCTTTCTTT
CASTRPGTDTEAFF
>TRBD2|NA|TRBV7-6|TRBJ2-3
TGTGCCAGCAGTCGGGGTCTAGCGGGAGGGTGGGGCACAGATACGCAGTATTTT
CASSRGLAGGWGTDTQYF
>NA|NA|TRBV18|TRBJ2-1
TGTGCCAGCTCTCCTGGCGAGGGTGAGCAGTTCTTC
CASSPGEGEQFF
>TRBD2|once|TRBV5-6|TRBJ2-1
TGTGCCAGCAGCTTCACTAGCGGGAGTTACAATGAGCAGTTCTTC
CASSFTSGSYNEQFF
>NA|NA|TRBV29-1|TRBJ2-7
TGCAGCGTTGATCTATCTCATCGGGGTTTCAACGAGCAGTACTTC
CSVDLSHRGFNEQYF
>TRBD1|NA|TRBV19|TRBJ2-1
TGTGCCAGTAGTCCGACAGGGATGTATGAGCAGTTCTTC
CASSPTGMYEQFF
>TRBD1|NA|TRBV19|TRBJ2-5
TGTGCCAGTAGTATCCAGGGACAGGGCCAAGAGACCCAGTACTTC
CASSIQGQGQETQYF
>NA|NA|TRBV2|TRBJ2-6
TGTGCCAGCTCCCGTTTAACCGGGACGCTGAGCTCTGGGGCCAACGTCCTGACTTTC
CASSRLTGTLSSGANVLTF
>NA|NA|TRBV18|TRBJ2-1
TGTGCCAGCTCACCAGTTCAGGACAATGAGCAGTTCTTC
CASSPVQDNEQFF
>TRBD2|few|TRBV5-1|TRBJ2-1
TGCGCCAGCAGCCGCACAAGAATCTCTAGCGGGAGGGTAGATGAGCAGTTCTTC
CASSRTRISSGRVDEQFF
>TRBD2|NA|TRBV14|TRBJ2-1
TGTGCCAGCAGCCGTACTAGCGGGAGGAATGAGCAGTTCTTC
CASSRTSGRNEQFF
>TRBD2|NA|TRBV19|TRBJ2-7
TGTGCCTCGGGGCGGGGGGCCTACGAGCAGTACTTC
CASGRGAYEQYF
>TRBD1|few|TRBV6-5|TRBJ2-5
TGTGCCAGCAGTTCCCCGTTAAGGGGGCGCGAGGAGACCCAGTACTTC
CASSSPLRGREETQYF
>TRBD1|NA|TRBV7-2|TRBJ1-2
TGTGCCAGCAGCTTAAGCGGGACAGCCTATGGCTACACCTTC
CASSLSGTAYGYTF
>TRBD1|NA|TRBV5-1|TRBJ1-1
TGCGCCAGCAGCTTAGGGCCAGGGGGCGGCACTGAAGCTTTCTTT
CASSLGPGGGTEAFF
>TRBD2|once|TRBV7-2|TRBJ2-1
TGTGCCAGCAGCTTAGCGCGGGAGGAGCAGTTCTTC
CASSLAREEQFF
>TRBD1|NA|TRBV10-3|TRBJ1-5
TGTGCCATCAGCCGGGACAGGGGCTATCAGCCCCAGCATTTT
CAISRDRGYQPQHF
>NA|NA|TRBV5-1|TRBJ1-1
TGCGCCAGCAGTAGTGACCTGAACACTGAAGCTTTCTTT
CASSSDLNTEAFF
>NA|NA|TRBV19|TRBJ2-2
TGTGCCAGTAGTATAGCCCAGCGGAGGGACACCGGGGAGCTGTTTTTT
CASSIAQRRDTGELFF
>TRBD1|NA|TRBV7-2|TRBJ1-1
TGTGCCAGCAGCCGACAGGGGATTACTGAAGCTTTCTTT
CASSRQGITEAFF
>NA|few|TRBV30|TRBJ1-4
TGTGCCTGGAGTGTAAGGCGAACTAATGAAAAACTGTTTTTT
CAWSVRRTNEKLFF
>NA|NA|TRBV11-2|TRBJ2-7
TGTGCCAGCAGCTCCCGACTTGGCTCCTACGAGCAGTACTTC
CASSSRLGSYEQYF
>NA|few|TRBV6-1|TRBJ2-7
TGTGCCAGCAGTGAAGAGGTGCGACAGAGCTCCTACGAGCAGTACTTC
CASSEEVRQSSYEQYF
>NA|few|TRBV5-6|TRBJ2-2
TGTGCCAGCAGCTTAACGTGGGCCGGGGAGCTGTTTTTT
CASSLTWAGELFF
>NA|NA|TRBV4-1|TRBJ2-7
TGCGCCAGCAGCCAAGCCAGGATGTCCTACGAGCAGTACTTC
CASSQARMSYEQYF
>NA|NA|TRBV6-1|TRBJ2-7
TGTGCCAGCAGTGTCGGGCTTTCCTACGAGCAGTACTTC
CASSVGLSYEQYF
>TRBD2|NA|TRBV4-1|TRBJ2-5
TGCGCCAGCAGCCAAGTTTATCGGACTAGCGGCGCGTATGAGACCCAGTACTTC
CASSQVYRTSGAYETQYF
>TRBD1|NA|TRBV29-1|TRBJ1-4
TGCAGCGTGGCGGGACAGGGAATCAATGAAAAACTGTTTTTT
CSVAGQGINEKLFF